The rows below give T cell receptor beta chains drawn from one sample of a study of blood T cell repertoires in COVID-19. Using immunoSEQ multiplex PCR, the repertoire was profiled, and TCRdb retains in-frame clones only, with some absent. The sample holds some 44,000 clones, 70% to 90% seen once. Sequencing was performed on peripheral blood. The receptor source for this set is a human donor in a cohort sampled during active COVID-19. The conserved cysteine and the conserved F or W are not part of the CDR3 here.

>TRBJ1-2|TRBV29-1
SVGGGVGGYGYT
>TRBJ2-3|TRBV11-3
ASSLLGTDTQY
>TRBJ1-2|TRBV2
ASLLTGGYGYT
>TRBJ2-6|TRBV7-9
ARGGGANSGANVLT
>TRBJ1-3|TRBV19
ASSAPDRAGNTIY
>TRBJ1-2|TRBV30
AWSGGLIYGYT
>TRBJ2-2|TRBV3-1/TRBV3-2
AARAGESGELF
>TRBJ2-1|TRBV6-2/TRBV6-3
ASSYFPGVTYNEQF
>TRBJ2-1|TRBV5-1
ASSAASGGSEQF
>TRBJ1-4|TRBV2
ASSATRDTMEKLF
>TRBJ1-3|TRBV3-1/TRBV3-2
ASSQDLSPGNTIY
>TRBJ1-1|TRBV2
ASKNRVQYTEAF
>TRBJ1-5|TRBV10-2
ASSARGTGGWQPQH
>TRBJ2-1|TRBV15
ATSRLEPGYNEQF
>TRBJ1-1|TRBV7-9
ASSETGVLSEAF
>TRBJ1-2|TRBV5-1
ASSFGTGGDYGYT
>TRBJ2-7|TRBV6-5
ASSSGNSYEQY
>TRBJ1-2|TRBV7-8
ASSSTGFAVWGYT
>TRBJ2-1|TRBV9
ASSVSARGGYNEQF
>TRBJ1-4|TRBV6-6
ASSPTPGTGNEKLF
>TRBJ1-6|TRBV30
AWRSNLRTYVNSPLH
>TRBJ1-2|TRBV4-2
ASSQDLGDTYGYT
>TRBJ2-6|TRBV3-1/TRBV3-2
ASTVQVSGANVLT
>TRBJ2-7|TRBV11-2
ASSPNSGTTYEQY
>TRBJ1-4|TRBV9
ASSVGSGANEKLF
>TRBJ1-6|TRBV30
AWSGTGRYNSPLH
>TRBJ2-1|TRBV19
ASSPGHPVGQF
>TRBJ2-3|TRBV11-2
ASSPRGSSSTDTQY
>TRBJ2-2|TRBV5-6
ASSPQGSYTGELF
>TRBJ1-5|TRBV5-6
ASSAAGNQPQH
>TRBJ1-2|TRBV5-6
ASTSPGDEKNYGYT
>TRBJ1-2|TRBV5-4
ASSSDSFAPYGYT
>TRBJ1-6|TRBV6-5
ASSPSGDSPLH
>TRBJ1-5|TRBV19
ASSYRRQMGNQPQH
>TRBJ2-3|TRBV5-6
ASSPQGTVALTDTQY
>TRBJ2-7|TRBV2
ASSEIGLAE
>TRBJ1-2|TRBV7-2
ASSPGQIVNYGYT
>TRBJ2-7|TRBV27
ASSQTSGASYEQY
>TRBJ2-3|TRBV19
ASSIATGLADTQY
>TRBJ2-7|TRBV19
ASSPRQGAFGEQY
>TRBJ2-3|TRBV19
ASNKQSTDTQY
>TRBJ2-2|TRBV9
ASSDSSGGELNTGELF
>TRBJ2-1|TRBV7-2
ASSFSDWDEQF
>TRBJ2-2|TRBV19
ASYPGGIGELF
>TRBJ2-7|TRBV4-2
ASSHPSGGGTAYEQY
>TRBJ1-2|TRBV3-1/TRBV3-2
ASSQGEGGNYGYT
>TRBJ1-2|TRBV7-9
ASSLDTWYGYT